This TCR beta chain was obtained from a study of blood T cell repertoires in COVID-19. Background on the study: Acute and convalescent COVID-19 specimens originated in the United States, Italy and Spain.

V shed 2 bases and J 0 bases; nucleotides not matched to a gene: 6. The CDR3 length is 16 residues. Germline V gene data show CDR1 as SGDLS and CDR2 as YYNGEE. Across under 25 US areas, participants ranged in age from about 18 to 90 years. Participant-given clinical history determined each cohort assignment. Resolution of symptoms, clearance, or two negative PCRs was present in recovered Cohort 3 donors. The table came from immunoSEQ multiplex PCR; TCRdb's copy has only in-frame clones and leaves some out. This table has some 300,000 clones, 88% appearing once. This chain links TRBV9 with TRBJ2-3, with 7 bases aligning to TRBD2. What was sequenced was PBMCs or T cells enriched from blood (not recorded which). This clonotype originated in a woman aged 25 to 39 who had recovered from COVID-19. The CDR3 DNA is TGTGCCAGCAGCGTCGCCGGGGGGTCTAGCACAGATACGCAGTATTTT. Protein product: CASSVAGGSSTDTQYF.